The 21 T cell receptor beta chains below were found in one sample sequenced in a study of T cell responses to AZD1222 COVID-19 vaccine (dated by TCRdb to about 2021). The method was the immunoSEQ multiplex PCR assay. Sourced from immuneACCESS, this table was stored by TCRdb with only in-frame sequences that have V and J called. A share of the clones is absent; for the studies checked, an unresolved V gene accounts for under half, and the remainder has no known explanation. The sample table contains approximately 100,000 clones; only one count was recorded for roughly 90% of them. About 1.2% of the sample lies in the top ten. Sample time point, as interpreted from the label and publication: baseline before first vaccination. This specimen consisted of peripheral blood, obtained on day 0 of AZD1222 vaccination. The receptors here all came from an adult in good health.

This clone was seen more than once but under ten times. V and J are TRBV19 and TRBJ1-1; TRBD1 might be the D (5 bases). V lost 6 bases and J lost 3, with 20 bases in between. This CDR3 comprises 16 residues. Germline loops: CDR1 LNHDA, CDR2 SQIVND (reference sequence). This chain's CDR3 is CASSQIKWGGDTEAFF. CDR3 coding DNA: TGTGCCAGTAGCCAGATAAAATGGGGAGGGGACACTGAAGCTTTCTTT.

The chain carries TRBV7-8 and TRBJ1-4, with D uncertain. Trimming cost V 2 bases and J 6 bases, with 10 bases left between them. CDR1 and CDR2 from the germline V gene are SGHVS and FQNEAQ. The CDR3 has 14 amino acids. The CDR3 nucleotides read TGTGCCAGCAGCTTAATCGAGGGTTATGAAAAACTGTTTTTT. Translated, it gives CASSLIEGYEKLFF.

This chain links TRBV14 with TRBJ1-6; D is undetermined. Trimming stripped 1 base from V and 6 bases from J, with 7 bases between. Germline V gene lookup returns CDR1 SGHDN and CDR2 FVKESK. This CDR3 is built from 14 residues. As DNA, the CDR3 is TGTGCCAGCAGCCAAGGGTGGGCTAATTCACCCCTCCACTTT. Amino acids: CASSQGWANSPLHF.

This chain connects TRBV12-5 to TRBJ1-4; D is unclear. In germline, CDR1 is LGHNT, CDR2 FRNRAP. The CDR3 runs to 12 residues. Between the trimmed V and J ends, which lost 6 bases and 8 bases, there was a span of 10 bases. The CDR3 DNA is TGTGCTAGTGGGGCGGGAACCGAAAAACTGTTTTTT. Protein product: CASGAGTEKLFF.

The CDR3 spells CASSLPLALQETQYF. The CDR3 DNA is TGTGCCAGCAGCTTACCACTAGCCCTCCAAGAGACCCAGTACTTC. This chain uses TRBV28 with TRBJ2-5; tentative D call: TRBD2 (6 bases). V lost 6 bases to trimming and J lost 1 base, with 15 bases between them. Germline-derived CDR1 and CDR2 are MDHEN and SYDVKM. This CDR3 contains 15 residues.

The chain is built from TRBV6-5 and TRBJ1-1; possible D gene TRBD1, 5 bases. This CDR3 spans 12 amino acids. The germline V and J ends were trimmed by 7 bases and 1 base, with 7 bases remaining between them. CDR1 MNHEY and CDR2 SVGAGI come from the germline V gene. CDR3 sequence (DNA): TGTGCCAGCAAAACAGGGAACACTGAAGCTTTCTTT. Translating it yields CASKTGNTEAFF.

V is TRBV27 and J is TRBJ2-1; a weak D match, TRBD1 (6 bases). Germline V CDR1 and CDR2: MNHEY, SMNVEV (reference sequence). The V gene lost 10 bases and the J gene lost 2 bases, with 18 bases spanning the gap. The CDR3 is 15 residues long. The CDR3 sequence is CANRAWDRPYNEQFF. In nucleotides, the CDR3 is TGTGCCAACAGGGCCTGGGACCGACCCTACAATGAGCAGTTCTTC.

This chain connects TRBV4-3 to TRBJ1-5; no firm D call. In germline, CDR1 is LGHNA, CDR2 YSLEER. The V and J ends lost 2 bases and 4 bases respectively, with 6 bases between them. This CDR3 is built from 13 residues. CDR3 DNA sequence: TGCGCCAGCAGCCAAACTGGGAATCAGCCCCAGCATTTT. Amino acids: CASSQTGNQPQHF.

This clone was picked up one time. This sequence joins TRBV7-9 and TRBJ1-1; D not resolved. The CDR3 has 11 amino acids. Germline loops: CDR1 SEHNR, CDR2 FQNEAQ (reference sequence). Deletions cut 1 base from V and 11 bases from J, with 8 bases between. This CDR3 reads CASSLEGDAFF. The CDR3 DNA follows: TGTGCCAGCAGCTTAGAGGGTGATGCTTTCTTT.

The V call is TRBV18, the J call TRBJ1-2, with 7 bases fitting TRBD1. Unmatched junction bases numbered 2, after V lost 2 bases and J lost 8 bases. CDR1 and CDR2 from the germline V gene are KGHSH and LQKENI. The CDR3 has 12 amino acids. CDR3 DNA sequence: TGTGCCAGCTCACCAGACAGGGACGGCTACACCTTC. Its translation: CASSPDRDGYTF.

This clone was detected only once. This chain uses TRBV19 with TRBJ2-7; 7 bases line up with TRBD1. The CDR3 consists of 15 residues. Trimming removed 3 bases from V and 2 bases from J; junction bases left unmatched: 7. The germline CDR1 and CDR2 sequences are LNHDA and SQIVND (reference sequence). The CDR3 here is CASSIFGTETYEQYF. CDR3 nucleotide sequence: TGTGCCAGTAGTATCTTCGGGACAGAGACCTACGAGCAGTACTTC.

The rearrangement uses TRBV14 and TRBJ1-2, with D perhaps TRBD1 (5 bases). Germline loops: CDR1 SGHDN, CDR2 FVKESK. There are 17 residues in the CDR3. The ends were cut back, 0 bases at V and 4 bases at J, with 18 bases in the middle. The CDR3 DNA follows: TGTGCCAGCAGCCAAGATCATACGGGACGTGGATCCTATGGCTACACCTTC. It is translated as CASSQDHTGRGSYGYTF.

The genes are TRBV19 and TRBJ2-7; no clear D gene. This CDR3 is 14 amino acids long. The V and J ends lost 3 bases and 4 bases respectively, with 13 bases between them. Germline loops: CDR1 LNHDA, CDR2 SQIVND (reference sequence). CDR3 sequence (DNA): TGTGCCAGTAGTATTGGTCCCGTGGGGTACGAGCAGTACTTC. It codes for CASSIGPVGYEQYF.

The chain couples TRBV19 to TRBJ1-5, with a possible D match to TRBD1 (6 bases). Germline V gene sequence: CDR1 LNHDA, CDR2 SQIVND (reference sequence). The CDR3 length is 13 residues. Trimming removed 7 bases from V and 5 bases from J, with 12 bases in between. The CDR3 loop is CASNNRDDQPQHF. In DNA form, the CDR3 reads TGTGCCAGTAATAACAGGGACGATCAGCCCCAGCATTTT.

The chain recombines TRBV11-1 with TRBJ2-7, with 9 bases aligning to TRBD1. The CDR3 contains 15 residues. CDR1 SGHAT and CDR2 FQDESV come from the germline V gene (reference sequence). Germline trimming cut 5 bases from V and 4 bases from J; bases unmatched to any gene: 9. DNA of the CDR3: TGTGCCAGCAGCAACCCGGGACAGGGTGGATACGAGCAGTACTTC. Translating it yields CASSNPGQGGYEQYF.

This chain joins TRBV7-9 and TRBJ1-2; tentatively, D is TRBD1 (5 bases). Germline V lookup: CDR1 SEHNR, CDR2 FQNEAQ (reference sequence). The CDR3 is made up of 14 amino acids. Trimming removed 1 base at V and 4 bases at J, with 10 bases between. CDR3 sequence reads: CASSLEGASYGYTF. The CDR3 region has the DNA TGTGCCAGCAGCTTAGAAGGGGCTAGCTATGGCTACACCTTC. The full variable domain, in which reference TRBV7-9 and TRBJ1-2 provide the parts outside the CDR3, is DTGVSQNPRHKITKRGQNVTFRCDPISEHNRLYWYRQTLGQGPEFLTYFQNEAQLEKSRLLSDRFSAERPKGSFSTLEIQRTEQGDSAMYLCASSLEGASYGYTFGSGTRLTVV.

The chain's CDR3 is CASSYPDTSTDTQYF. The CDR3 nucleotides read TGTGCCAGCAGTTACCCGGACACTAGCACAGATACGCAGTATTTT. The V gene is TRBV6-2 or TRBV6-3, the J gene TRBJ2-3; D may be TRBD1 (5 bases). Germline-derived CDR1 and CDR2 are MNHEY and SVGEGT. This CDR3 comprises 15 residues. The germline V and J ends were trimmed by 2 bases and 0 bases, with 9 bases remaining between them.

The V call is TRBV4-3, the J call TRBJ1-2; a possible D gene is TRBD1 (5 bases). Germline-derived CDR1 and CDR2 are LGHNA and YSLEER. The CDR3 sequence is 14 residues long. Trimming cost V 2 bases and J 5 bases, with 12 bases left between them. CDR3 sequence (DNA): TGCGCCAGCAGCCAACAGGGAGGGCTTTATGGCTACACCTTC. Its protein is CASSQQGGLYGYTF.

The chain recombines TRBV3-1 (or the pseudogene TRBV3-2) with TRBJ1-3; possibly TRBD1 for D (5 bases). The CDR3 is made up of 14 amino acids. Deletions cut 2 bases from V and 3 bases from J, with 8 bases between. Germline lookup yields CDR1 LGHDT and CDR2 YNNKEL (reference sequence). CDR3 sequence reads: CASSQTGSGNTIYF. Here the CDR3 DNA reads TGTGCCAGCAGCCAAACAGGCAGTGGAAACACCATATATTTT.

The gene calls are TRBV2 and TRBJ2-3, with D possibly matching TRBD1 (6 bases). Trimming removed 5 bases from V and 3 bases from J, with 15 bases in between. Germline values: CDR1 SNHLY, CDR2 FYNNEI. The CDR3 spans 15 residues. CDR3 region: CASSYTGSETDTQYF. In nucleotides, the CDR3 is TGTGCCAGCAGTTACACAGGGAGTGAAACAGATACGCAGTATTTT.

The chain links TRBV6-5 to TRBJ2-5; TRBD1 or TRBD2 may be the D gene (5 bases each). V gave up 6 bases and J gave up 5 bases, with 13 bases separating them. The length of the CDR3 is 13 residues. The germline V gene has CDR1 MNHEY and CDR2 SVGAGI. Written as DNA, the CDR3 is TGTGCCAGCAGATCCGGGACGCCCGAGACCCAGTACTTC. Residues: CASRSGTPETQYF.